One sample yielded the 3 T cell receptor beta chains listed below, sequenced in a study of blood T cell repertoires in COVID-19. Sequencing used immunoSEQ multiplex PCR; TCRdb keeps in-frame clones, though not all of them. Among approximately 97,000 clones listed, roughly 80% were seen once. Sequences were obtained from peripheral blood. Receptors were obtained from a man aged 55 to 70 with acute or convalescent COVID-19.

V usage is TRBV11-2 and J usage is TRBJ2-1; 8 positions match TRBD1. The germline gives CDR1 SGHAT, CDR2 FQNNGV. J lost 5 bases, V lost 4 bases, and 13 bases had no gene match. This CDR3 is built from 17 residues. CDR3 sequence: CASSSVDRGQRNNEQFF. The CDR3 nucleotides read TGTGCCAGCAGCTCCGTAGACAGGGGTCAACGCAACAATGAGCAGTTCTTC.

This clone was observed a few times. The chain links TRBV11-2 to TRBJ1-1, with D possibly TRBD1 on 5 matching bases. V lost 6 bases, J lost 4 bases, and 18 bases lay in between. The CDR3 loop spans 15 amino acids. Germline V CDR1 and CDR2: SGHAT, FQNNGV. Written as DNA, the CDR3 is TGTGCCAGCAGTTACCTCCCAGGGCGTGGCACTGAAGCTTTCTTT. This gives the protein CASSYLPGRGTEAFF.

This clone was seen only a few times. The CDR3 protein is CASSYSQTVRPQHF. The CDR3, as DNA: TGTGCCAGCAGTTACTCACAGACGGTTCGGCCCCAGCATTTT. The chain carries TRBV6-2 or TRBV6-3 and TRBJ1-5; no reliable D call. CDR1 and CDR2 (germline): MNHEY, SVGEGT. This CDR3 comprises 14 residues. Trimming shortened V by 0 bases and J by 9 bases, and 12 bases separated the two germline ends.